This T cell receptor beta chain originates from a study of blood T cell repertoires in COVID-19. Study-wide context: Sites across the United States, Italy and Spain contributed samples from acute and convalescent COVID-19. T cells, B-cell-depleted T cells, or PBMCs provided the cDNA or gDNA that served as material.

This clone was seen a single time. Original analysis: Cell counts per sample came from amplifying reference gene primers. Only in-frame clones appear in the TCRdb table, and some are missing; sequencing was by immunoSEQ multiplex PCR. The V and J calls and clone size were taken over from that table, and D and trimming were inferred from the DNA. The sample has about 27,000 clones, about nine tenths seen once. The CDR3 consists of 16 residues. Germline V lookup: CDR1 MNHNY, CDR2 SVGAGI (reference sequence). V was pared by 1 base and J by 1 base, with 3 bases of the junction left unmatched. Input material: peripheral blood. The genes are TRBV6-6 and TRBJ1-5; 8 nucleotides match TRBD1. The clonotype originates from a man aged 45-60 years with active COVID-19. The chain's CDR3 is CASSYLTGGSNQPQHF. CDR3 sequence (DNA): TGTGCCAGCAGTTACTTAACAGGGGGGAGCAATCAGCCCCAGCATTTT.